One sample yielded the 12 T cell receptor beta chains listed below, sequenced in a study of shared clonotypes between healthy human individuals. Naive-designated CD8 cells lacked CD45RO, were positively enriched for CCR7, and omitted terminally differentiated effector memory CD45RA+ cells. The assay was immunoSEQ multiplex PCR, and TCRdb's table has in-frame clones only and misses some. The sample lists about 750,000 clones; around 93% were seen once. The material sequenced was naive CD8+ T cells sorted from blood. The receptor source for this set is a man aged 25-45 years in good health.

In regard to this clone: This sample also contains other DNA sequences that code for the same CDR3. The CDR3: CASSLAGGGETQYF. The CDR3, as DNA: TGTGCCAGCAGCTTAGCAGGGGGCGGTGAGACCCAGTACTTC. The chain combines TRBV7-9 with TRBJ2-5; TRBD1 agrees at 7 bases. Germline V gene data show CDR1 as SEHNR and CDR2 as FQNEAQ (reference sequence). After removal of 0 bases from V and 5 bases from J, the junction contained 3 bases not matched to a gene. The CDR3 is 14 residues long.

This chain connects TRBV28 to TRBJ1-1, with D possibly being TRBD1 (5 bases). Germline CDR1 reads MDHEN; CDR2 reads SYDVKM. V was cut by 0 bases and J by 1 base, with 9 bases left in between. The CDR3 consists of 15 residues. The CDR3 nucleotides are TGTGCCAGCAGTTTATGGGGACCCGAGAACACTGAAGCTTTCTTT. Translating gives CASSLWGPENTEAFF.

The J gene is TRBJ2-1, the V gene TRBV19; TRBD1 aligns across 8 bases. V dropped 4 bases and J dropped 6; count of bases not matched to a gene: 2. The length of the CDR3 is 13 residues. The germline V gene encodes CDR1 LNHDA and CDR2 SQIVND (reference sequence). Here the CDR3 reads CASSKTGVNEQFF. The CDR3 DNA reads as TGTGCCAGTAGTAAGACAGGGGTCAATGAGCAGTTCTTC.

The chain carries TRBV10-3 and TRBJ2-5, with 7 positions matching TRBD1. V dropped 11 bases and J dropped 1; count of bases not matched to a gene: 7. In germline, CDR1 is ENHRY, CDR2 SYGVKD. The CDR3 has 13 residues. The CDR3 DNA is TGTGCCGTGTCCGGGACAGCCCAAGAGACCCAGTACTTC. It translates to CAVSGTAQETQYF.

This sequence joins TRBV7-9 and TRBJ2-3; 8 bases line up with TRBD2. There are 16 residues in the CDR3. J was trimmed by 3 bases and V by 3 bases; bases with no gene match: 8. Germline V gene lookup returns CDR1 SEHNR and CDR2 FQNEAQ (reference sequence). Here the CDR3 reads CASSLAPREGTDTQYF. CDR3 in DNA: TGTGCCAGCAGCTTGGCCCCCCGGGAGGGGACAGATACGCAGTATTTT.

The CDR3: CASRNDIGSEYEQFF. The CDR3 DNA reads as TGTGCCAGCAGAAACGATATCGGGAGTGAGTATGAGCAGTTCTTC. This chain uses TRBV21-1 with TRBJ2-1; the table's D call TRBD2 went unverified against the DNA. TRBV21-1 counts as a pseudogene. The CDR3 totals 15 residues.

V is TRBV28 and J is TRBJ1-3; D is uncertain. The CDR3 contains 16 residues. Germline-derived CDR1 and CDR2 are MDHEN and SYDVKM. Trimming pared 3 bases from V and 0 bases from J, leaving 12 bases between. CDR3 loop: CASSLRGAYSGNTIYF. CDR3 nucleotide sequence: TGTGCCAGCAGTTTGAGAGGAGCGTACTCTGGAAACACCATATATTTT.

The rearrangement uses TRBV25-1 and TRBJ2-6; 12 bases agree with TRBD1. Germline-derived CDR1 and CDR2 are MGHDK and SYGVNS. This CDR3 is built from 18 residues. Unmatched junction bases numbered 4, after V lost 4 bases and J lost 0 bases. CDR3: CASSGEGQGASGANVLTF. CDR3 bases: TGTGCCAGCAGTGGGGAGGGACAGGGGGCCTCTGGGGCCAACGTCCTGACTTTC.

The chain carries TRBV9 and TRBJ1-1; possible D gene TRBD1, 6 bases. This CDR3 is built from 15 residues. The germline gives CDR1 SGDLS, CDR2 YYNGEE. V lost 4 bases, J lost 0 bases, and 13 bases lay in between. The CDR3 nucleotides read TGTGCCAGCAGCCCCCGGACAGCCTTGAACACTGAAGCTTTCTTT. This sequence encodes CASSPRTALNTEAFF.

The J gene is TRBJ2-7, the V gene TRBV6-1; tentative D call: TRBD2 (6 bases). Germline V gene data show CDR1 as MNHNS and CDR2 as SASEGT. This CDR3 is built from 11 residues. The V and J ends lost 5 bases and 7 bases respectively, with 9 bases between them. CDR3 coding DNA: TGTGCCAGCAGTCCAGGGAGGGAGCAGTACTTC. Its translation is CASSPGREQYF.

The V call is TRBV7-6, the J call TRBJ2-7, with D perhaps TRBD2 (6 bases). CDR1 and CDR2 from the germline V gene are SGHVS and FNYEAQ. V was cut by 1 base and J by 3 bases, with 10 bases left in between. This CDR3 spans 14 amino acids. CDR3 sequence: CASSLDVAVYEQYF. The CDR3 DNA is TGTGCCAGCAGCTTAGATGTAGCGGTCTACGAGCAGTACTTC. The whole variable domain, remainder taken from reference TRBV7-6 and TRBJ2-7, is GAGVSQSPRYKVTKRGQDVALRCDPISGHVSLYWYRQALGQGPEFLTYFNYEAQQDKSGLPNDRFSAERPEGSISTLTIQRTEQRDSAMYRCASSLDVAVYEQYFGPGTRLTVT.

The V and J genes are TRBV7-9 and TRBJ2-1, with 8 positions matching TRBD2. The CDR3 extends over 17 amino acids. The germline CDR1 and CDR2 sequences are SEHNR and FQNEAQ (reference sequence). Trimming cost V 4 bases and J 7 bases; bases outside gene matches: 15. In DNA form, the CDR3 reads TGTGCCAGCAGCTCCGGACTAGCCACCGAACCTCGAAATGAGCAGTTCTTC. It codes for CASSSGLATEPRNEQFF.